The present entry profiles one T cell receptor (beta chain) with its context. What it recognizes is unknown. The CDR3 is 15 amino acids. V lost 5 bases, J lost 3 bases, and 14 bases lay in between. Germline V CDR1 and CDR2: SEHNR, FQNEAQ (reference sequence). This sample was taken from a study of T-cell memory formation after mild COVID-19. The study's findings and limits: Clones that shrank (day 15 to 85) were balanced CD4/CD8, whereas later expanders leaned CD4+.

TCRdb called the 5' RACE reads again in MiXCR, with one record for every CDR3 protein. The profile covers about 210,000 distinct CDR3 sequences, with around 30% appearing a single time and over 10% taken by the ten largest. The sample was PBMCs or a T cell subset sorted from them (not recorded which). The clonotype comes from an adult woman who had mild COVID-19 (a few samples of this study predate the infection). Cell type and time point are not known. The gene calls are TRBV7-9 and TRBJ2-1, with D unresolved. The CDR3 DNA reads as TGTGCCAGCAGCCAATCAAGCGTTGTCTACAATGAGCAGTTCTTC. It yields the protein CASSQSSVVYNEQFF.